These T cell receptor beta chains were read from a single sample in a study of T cells in Graves' hyperthyroidism and ophthalmopathy. One entry per CDR3 protein results from TCRdb running MiXCR on the multiplex PCR reads. This table has about 300,000 distinct CDR3 sequences, approximately 18% appearing once. Sequenced material: blood. These receptors were collected from a man aged 50-60 years with Graves' ophthalmopathy. CDR3s include the opening cysteine and the closing phenylalanine or tryptophan. A D gene is named only where the DNA matches it firmly. Only some rows state a clone size, as once, few, many or a class for expanded clones.

>TRBJ1-1|few|TRBV5-1|NA
TGCGCCAGCAGCTTGGGTGGGGGGCAGGGTGAAGCTTTCTTT
CASSLGGGQGEAFF
>TRBJ1-1|NA|TRBV6-2/TRBV6-3|TRBD1
TGTGCCAGCAGTGGTGGCAGGGGGACGGGTGAAGCTTTCTTT
CASSGGRGTGEAFF
>TRBJ2-3|many|TRBV20-1|TRBD2
TGCAGTGCCCCACTAGCGGGTAGCACAGATACGCAGTATTTT
CSAPLAGSTDTQYF
>TRBJ2-1|few|TRBV20-1|NA
TGCAGTGCTCCCTACCCGGCGCGGGACAGCTACAATGAGCAGTTCTTC
CSAPYPARDSYNEQFF
>TRBJ1-1|many|TRBV20-1|NA
TGCAGTGCTAGTCCCCTTTCCCATGAAGCTTTCTTT
CSASPLSHEAFF
>TRBJ2-7|NA|TRBV24-1|NA
TGTGCCACCAGTGATCCAGGAATTTACGAGCAGTACTTC
CATSDPGIYEQYF
>TRBJ2-2|NA|TRBV12-3/TRBV12-4|NA
TGTGCCAGCAGCACCCAATCATCGGTGTGGGCCGGGGAGCTGTTTTTT
CASSTQSSVWAGELFF
>TRBJ2-5|many|TRBV12-3/TRBV12-4|NA
TGTGCCAGCAGTTCTGAGACAGGCTCCGTATCCCAGTACTTC
CASSSETGSVSQYF
>TRBJ2-7|NA|TRBV28|TRBD1
TGTGCCAGCAGCCCCCCCGTACCGGGACAGGGTTCCTACGAGCAGTACTTC
CASSPPVPGQGSYEQYF
>TRBJ1-2|few|TRBV4-1|NA
TGCGCCAGCAGCCAATTACAGGACAGCACTGGCTACACCTTC
CASSQLQDSTGYTF
>TRBJ1-1|NA|TRBV28|TRBD1
TGTGCCAGCACCTACCGACAGGGGCCGAACACTGAAGCTTTCTTT
CASTYRQGPNTEAFF
>TRBJ1-5|few|TRBV28|NA
TGTGCCAGCAGTTTAGACTGGGGAAGCAATCAGCCCCAGCATTTT
CASSLDWGSNQPQHF
>TRBJ2-1|many|TRBV6-2/TRBV6-3|NA
TGTGCCAGCAAGAGCGGTGAGCAGTTCTTC
CASKSGEQFF
>TRBJ2-7|many|TRBV20-1|NA
TGCAGTGCTAGAGATACAGGGGAGCAGTACTTC
CSARDTGEQYF
>TRBJ2-1|many|TRBV3-1|NA
TGTGCCAGCAGCCCCTCGGGGGCCTCCTACAATGAGCAGTTCTTC
CASSPSGASYNEQFF
>TRBJ2-5|many|TRBV7-9|NA
TGTGCCAGCAGCTTAGCGAGGGAGAGAGAGACCCAGTACTTC
CASSLARERETQYF
>TRBJ2-2|NA|TRBV29-1|NA
TGCAGCGTGGTGGAGGGCCGGGGCACCGTTGGCACCGGGGAGCTGTTTTTT
CSVVEGRGTVGTGELFF
>TRBJ1-3|few|TRBV3-1|NA
TGTGCCAGCAGCCAAGGCTCGAGCTCTGGAAACACCATATATTTT
CASSQGSSSGNTIYF
>TRBJ2-1|few|TRBV27|NA
TGTGCCAGCAGTTCCTACGGGGGCAACAATGAGCAGTTCTTC
CASSSYGGNNEQFF
>TRBJ1-3|NA|TRBV6-1|NA
TGTGCCAGCAGTGACGCTGGAAACACCATATATTTT
CASSDAGNTIYF
>TRBJ2-1|NA|TRBV10-2|TRBD2
TGCGCCAGCAGGGCGGGGAGCGGGAGGGCCTTCGACAATGAGCAGTTCTTC
CASRAGSGRAFDNEQFF
>TRBJ2-2|NA|TRBV4-1|NA
TGCGCCAGCAGCCAAGATAGGAAGGGGGCGAACACCGGGGAGCTGTTTTTT
CASSQDRKGANTGELFF
>TRBJ2-5|once|TRBV10-3|TRBD2
TGTGCCACAGGGGCGGGGGGCGGAACGGAGACCCAGTACTTC
CATGAGGGTETQYF
>TRBJ2-5|many|TRBV5-8|TRBD2
TGTGCCAGCAGCGTCCCTAGCGGGAGGGCCCAAGAGACCCAGTACTTC
CASSVPSGRAQETQYF
>TRBJ2-1|few|TRBV20-1|NA
TGCAGTGCCCCCACCCTGGGCGATGAGCAGTTCTTC
CSAPTLGDEQFF
>TRBJ2-1|few|TRBV5-6|TRBD2
TGTGCCAGCAGCTTGGGGCTAGCGGGAGACTATGAGCAGTTCTTC
CASSLGLAGDYEQFF
>TRBJ1-4|many|TRBV12-3/TRBV12-4|NA
TGTGCCAGCAGTTTAAACAGACTTGTTGAAAAACTGTTTTTT
CASSLNRLVEKLFF
>TRBJ1-6|NA|TRBV9|TRBD1
TGTGCCAGCAGCGTAGAAGGGACAGGGATGTGGTCACCCCTCCACTTT
CASSVEGTGMWSPLHF
>TRBJ2-7|NA|TRBV11-2|TRBD1
TGTGCCAGCAGCTTCAATTCCGGGACAGGGGGCGAGCAGTACTTC
CASSFNSGTGGEQYF
>TRBJ1-2|few|TRBV2|NA
TGTGCCAGCATGGGGTTAACCTATGGCTACACCTTC
CASMGLTYGYTF
>TRBJ2-5|NA|TRBV7-6|TRBD2
TGTGCCAGCAGCGTTACATGGGGGGGAGAAGAGACCCAGTACTTC
CASSVTWGGEETQYF
>TRBJ2-5|many|TRBV5-6|NA
TGTGCCAGCAGCTTCACCGGAGAGACCCAGTACTTC
CASSFTGETQYF
>TRBJ2-1|NA|TRBV28|NA
TGTGCCAGCAGTTTATCAGGAGAGGGCAAGGGTGAGCAGTTCTTC
CASSLSGEGKGEQFF
>TRBJ2-2|many|TRBV2|NA
TGTGCCAGCAGACGTCAGACCTCGAGCACCGGGGAGCTGTTTTTT
CASRRQTSSTGELFF
>TRBJ2-7|NA|TRBV3-1|NA
TGTGCCAGCAGCCAGAGCCTGATCAGGGGCGAGCAGTACTTC
CASSQSLIRGEQYF
>TRBJ1-1|NA|TRBV6-1|NA
TGTGCCAGCATGGTAATGAACACTGAAGCTTTCTTT
CASMVMNTEAFF
>TRBJ1-5|many|TRBV28|NA
TGTGCCAGCAGTGTAGCAGGCCAGCCCCAGCATTTT
CASSVAGQPQHF
>TRBJ2-7|few|TRBV27|NA
TGTGCCAGCAGTGTTAGGGGCGGAAGGGGAGCTTACGAGCAGTACTTC
CASSVRGGRGAYEQYF
>TRBJ1-2|NA|TRBV5-1|TRBD1
TGCGCCAGCAGCGACGGGACAGGACCTAACTATGGCTACACCTTC
CASSDGTGPNYGYTF
>TRBJ1-4|NA|TRBV5-1|NA
TGCGCCAGCAGCTTGACCCAGAATGAAAAACTGTTTTTT
CASSLTQNEKLFF
>TRBJ2-2|many|TRBV28|TRBD1
TGTGCCAGCGGGACAGGGGGTGCGAACACCGGGGAGCTGTTTTTT
CASGTGGANTGELFF
>TRBJ2-7|many|TRBV7-2|TRBD2
TGTGCCAGCAGCTCGGACGGGGGACTAGCCTACGAGCAGTACTTC
CASSSDGGLAYEQYF
>TRBJ2-3|many|TRBV11-1|NA
TGTGCCAGCAGCTTAGCGAATTCCGGGAGACTCACAGATACGCAGTATTTT
CASSLANSGRLTDTQYF
>TRBJ2-5|many|TRBV7-8|NA
TGTGCCAGCAGCTTACTTTCGGGGGGCGAGACCCAGTACTTC
CASSLLSGGETQYF
>TRBJ1-5|many|TRBV20-1|NA
TGCAGTGCTAGACTCGGAGGGGGACGCCAGAACAATCAGCCCCAGCATTTT
CSARLGGGRQNNQPQHF
>TRBJ2-3|NA|TRBV5-6|TRBD1
TGTGCCAGCAGCTTCTGGACAGGTCGGGATACGCAGTATTTT
CASSFWTGRDTQYF
>TRBJ2-5|many|TRBV7-9|NA
TGTGCCAGCCAAGGCGAGAGGTACCAAGAGACCCAGTACTTC
CASQGERYQETQYF
>TRBJ2-1|few|TRBV5-1|TRBD2
TGCGCCAGCAGCTGGCCGGATACTAGCGGGGGAAATGAGCAGTTCTTC
CASSWPDTSGGNEQFF
>TRBJ2-5|many|TRBV20-1|TRBD2
TGCAGTGCTGTGCCTAGCGGGATGGGGGAGACCCAGTACTTC
CSAVPSGMGETQYF